A selection of T cell receptor beta chains follows, all from one sample in a study of blood T cell repertoires in COVID-19. Method: immunoSEQ multiplex PCR; TCRdb's copy keeps in-frame clones and lacks some. The sample has some 250,000 clones; roughly four fifths are singletons. Sequenced material: peripheral blood. These TCRs come from a man in his thirties or forties who had recovered from COVID-19. The conserved cysteine and the conserved F or W are not part of the CDR3 here. Fields, in order: V gene, J gene, clone size, CDR3 protein. Clone sizes are given selectively: once, few, many, or a class where the clone is expanded.

V: TRBV7-2; J: TRBJ2-5; size: -; CDR3: ASSPDRTSGGGGETQY
V: TRBV21-1; J: TRBJ1-2; size: -; CDR3: ASSKEETGLEHGYT
V: TRBV29-1; J: TRBJ1-5; size: -; CDR3: SVESREGGFRH
V: TRBV5-1; J: TRBJ2-3; size: -; CDR3: ASSVAGEDTQY
V: TRBV24-1; J: TRBJ2-1; size: -; CDR3: ATSERGPVYNEQF
V: TRBV14; J: TRBJ1-5; size: -; CDR3: ASSQGHTNQPQH
V: TRBV3-1/TRBV3-2; J: TRBJ2-1; size: -; CDR3: ASSQNPAGSKQF
V: TRBV19; J: TRBJ1-5; size: -; CDR3: ASSIDTGGLSNQPQH
V: TRBV7-2; J: TRBJ1-1; size: -; CDR3: ASTPDAGDTEAF
V: TRBV15; J: TRBJ2-2; size: -; CDR3: ATRLPTGELF
V: TRBV15; J: TRBJ1-1; size: -; CDR3: ATSRVQESTEAF
V: TRBV5-6; J: TRBJ2-7; size: once; CDR3: ASNTQGKTYEQY
V: TRBV5-6; J: TRBJ1-5; size: few; CDR3: ASSLAGDQPQH
V: TRBV7-9; J: TRBJ2-1; size: -; CDR3: ASSSDRGEYNEQF
V: TRBV3-1/TRBV3-2; J: TRBJ1-1; size: -; CDR3: ASSDGQGTEAF
V: TRBV2; J: TRBJ1-6; size: -; CDR3: ASSEGLGQGDSPLH
V: TRBV3-1/TRBV3-2; J: TRBJ2-5; size: -; CDR3: ASSQGLNSGTQETQY
V: TRBV6-2/TRBV6-3; J: TRBJ2-7; size: once; CDR3: ASSYYKSGSSYEQY
V: TRBV10-2; J: TRBJ2-2; size: -; CDR3: ASSLQWTGELF
V: TRBV5-4; J: TRBJ1-6; size: -; CDR3: ASSLGDRDNSPLH
V: TRBV7-3; J: TRBJ2-2; size: once; CDR3: ASSLQGRNTGELF
V: TRBV9; J: TRBJ2-1; size: once; CDR3: ASSVAGGPSYNEQF
V: TRBV4-1; J: TRBJ1-1; size: -; CDR3: ASSQGAGTEAF
V: TRBV2; J: TRBJ2-7; size: -; CDR3: ASSEKGPDDEQY
V: TRBV5-4; J: TRBJ1-6; size: -; CDR3: ASRSNSGGNNSPLH
V: TRBV29-1; J: TRBJ1-1; size: -; CDR3: SVADRADEAF
V: TRBV7-9; J: TRBJ1-2; size: -; CDR3: ASTVDRAGGYT
V: TRBV5-5; J: TRBJ1-1; size: -; CDR3: ASSSGSIYTEAF
V: TRBV6-1; J: TRBJ2-4; size: once; CDR3: ASSEQGSKNIQY
V: TRBV7-2; J: TRBJ2-5; size: -; CDR3: ASSTRLSEETQY
V: TRBV9; J: TRBJ1-1; size: -; CDR3: ASSVGQDTEAF
V: TRBV5-1; J: TRBJ2-5; size: -; CDR3: ASIAGDQSKAWAAQY
V: TRBV7-2; J: TRBJ2-5; size: -; CDR3: ASSTQYQETQY
V: TRBV7-3; J: TRBJ1-1; size: -; CDR3: ASSLIGVGLNTEAF
V: TRBV2; J: TRBJ2-7; size: -; CDR3: ASSEAYNHEQY
V: TRBV2; J: TRBJ1-2; size: once; CDR3: ASSRDDKKQGASVGYT
V: TRBV4-1; J: TRBJ1-2; size: few; CDR3: ASSQEGGASPQRYGYT
V: TRBV6-5; J: TRBJ1-4; size: -; CDR3: ASSYSTVGAGEKLF
V: TRBV5-6; J: TRBJ1-4; size: -; CDR3: ASSSATGVGEKLF
V: TRBV9; J: TRBJ1-5; size: -; CDR3: ASSVGPSLEHQPQH
V: TRBV6-5; J: TRBJ1-1; size: -; CDR3: ASSYAGGEAF
V: TRBV2; J: TRBJ1-6; size: -; CDR3: ASNGDRVFSPLH
V: TRBV6-6; J: TRBJ1-1; size: -; CDR3: ASSLGQGELSTEAF
V: TRBV27; J: TRBJ2-5; size: -; CDR3: ASSLSAEGGQGMETQY
V: TRBV10-2; J: TRBJ1-1; size: -; CDR3: ASSNQGSDTEAF
V: TRBV29-1; J: TRBJ2-1; size: -; CDR3: SVSGTSGVTGGNEQF
V: TRBV10-3; J: TRBJ1-1; size: -; CDR3: AISAGVTEAF
V: TRBV9; J: TRBJ2-5; size: -; CDR3: ASSVAVSAGDETQY
V: TRBV5-6; J: TRBJ2-2; size: once; CDR3: ASSILSPGQLTGELF
V: TRBV14; J: TRBJ1-2; size: -; CDR3: ASSRGRAYGYT
V: TRBV4-1; J: TRBJ2-7; size: -; CDR3: ASSQGRGGSYEQY
V: TRBV7-3; J: TRBJ2-3; size: -; CDR3: ASSPSGSLTDTQY
V: TRBV6-2/TRBV6-3; J: TRBJ1-1; size: -; CDR3: ASSYVGLEAF
V: TRBV28; J: TRBJ1-5; size: -; CDR3: ASSPGNQPQH
V: TRBV7-9; J: TRBJ2-1; size: -; CDR3: ASSDTPGTGPYNEQF
V: TRBV5-1; J: TRBJ2-1; size: -; CDR3: ASRIGTGSTGEQF